This T cell receptor beta chain emerged from a study of T cell changes during pregnancy in multiple sclerosis. After removal of 4 bases from V and 16 bases from J, the junction contained 7 bases not matched to a gene. CDR3 length: 11 residues. CDR1 and CDR2 (germline): GTSNPN, SVGIG (reference sequence). Measured with immunoSEQ multiplex PCR; TCRdb has only the in-frame clones, and not every one. This sample carries approximately 65,000 clones, approximately 90% of them seen once, and the ten largest clones take approximately 1.3%. Source: peripheral blood, taken in the third trimester of pregnancy. The rearrangement joins TRBV30 to TRBJ1-6, with TRBD1 matching over 7 bases. This sequence originates from a female donor in good health, enrolled as a control in a pregnancy study. The CDR3 is CAWMGQDRLHF. CDR3 DNA sequence: TGTGCCTGGATGGGCCAGGACAGGCTCCACTTT.